Below are 8 T cell receptor beta chains sequenced from a single sample in a study of blood T cell repertoires in COVID-19. Method: immunoSEQ multiplex PCR; TCRdb's copy keeps in-frame clones and lacks some. This table has about 480,000 clones, approximately 88% appearing once. Source material: peripheral blood. The receptors stem from a woman in her forties or fifties with COVID-19, enrolled during active disease.

V gene TRBV12-5 combines with J gene TRBJ2-7; D is unresolved. The germline gives CDR1 LGHNT, CDR2 FRNRAP. V dropped 8 bases and J dropped 4 bases, with 15 bases sitting between them. This CDR3 contains 13 residues. The DNA of the CDR3 is TGTGCTAGTCTAAAAACCCCCAAATACGAGCAGTACTTC. It encodes CASLKTPKYEQYF.

The V call is TRBV12-5, the J call TRBJ2-3; 10 bases are shared with TRBD2. The V gene end was trimmed by 5 bases and the J gene end by 2 bases; junction bases not matched to a gene: 10. The CDR3 sequence is 17 residues long. Germline V gives CDR1 LGHNT, CDR2 FRNRAP. CDR3 coding DNA: TGTGCTAGTGGTCGGACTCTAGCGGGAGCAATCACAGATACGCAGTATTTT. It is translated as CASGRTLAGAITDTQYF.

This clone was counted once. The chain combines TRBV30 with TRBJ1-6, with D possibly being TRBD1 (5 bases). Looked up from germline, CDR1 is GTSNPN and CDR2 is SVGIG (reference sequence). Trimming left V 8 bases short and J 1 base short, with 21 bases between. This CDR3 contains 17 residues. CDR3 loop: CAGKFQGGGSYNSPLHF. The CDR3 coding sequence is TGTGCCGGCAAATTTCAGGGAGGTGGTTCCTATAATTCACCCCTCCACTTT. The whole variable domain, remainder taken from reference TRBV30 and TRBJ1-6, is SQTIHQWPATLVQPVGSPLSLECTVEGTSNPNLYWYRQAAGRGLQLLFYSVGIGQISSEVPQNLSASRPQDRQFILSSKKLLLSDSGFYLCAGKFQGGGSYNSPLHFGNGTRLTVT.

V usage is TRBV6-5 and J usage is TRBJ2-7, with D possibly being TRBD2 (5 bases). Trimming took off 3 bases at V and 1 base at J, with 7 bases between the two ends. The CDR3 runs 13 residues. Germline CDR1 and CDR2: MNHEY and SVGAGI. DNA for the CDR3: TGTGCCAGCAGTTATCCGGGGTCCTACGAGCAGTACTTC. It translates to CASSYPGSYEQYF.

The chain is built from TRBV5-1 and TRBJ1-2, with TRBD1 matching over 8 bases. Germline V gives CDR1 SGHRS, CDR2 YFSETQ. The CDR3 is 14 residues long. V lost 7 bases, J lost 3 bases, and 8 bases stayed unmatched. This CDR3 is CASLKGQDYYGYTF. The CDR3, as DNA: TGCGCCAGCCTGAAGGGACAGGACTACTATGGCTACACCTTC. Combining the CDR3 with reference TRBV5-1 and TRBJ1-2 gives the whole variable domain KAGVTQTPRYLIKTRGQQVTLSCSPISGHRSVSWYQQTPGQGLQFLFEYFSETQRNKGNFPGRFSGRQFSNSRSEMNVSTLELGDSALYLCASLKGQDYYGYTFGSGTRLTVV.

The chain uses TRBV27 and TRBJ2-5; D not certain. Trimming stripped 10 bases from V and 4 bases from J, with 10 bases between. The CDR3 sequence is 11 residues long. Germline assignment: CDR1 MNHEY and CDR2 SMNVEV (reference sequence). The CDR3 DNA reads TGTGCCACCTGGTTAGCAGAGACCCAGTACTTC. It translates to CATWLAETQYF.

This clone turned up a few times. This rearrangement joins TRBV30 to TRBJ2-7, with D possibly TRBD2 on 6 matching bases. Trimming cost V 3 bases and J 1 base, with 16 bases left between them. CDR1 is GTSNPN, CDR2 SVGIG, per germline (reference sequence). CDR3 length equals 15 residues. DNA of the CDR3: TGTGCCTGGAGGAACCTGATGGGAGGTTCCTACGAGCAGTACTTC. Its protein product is CAWRNLMGGSYEQYF.

The rearrangement joins TRBV30 to TRBJ1-1; perhaps TRBD1 as D (6 bases). V lost 5 bases and J 6 bases, leaving 13 bases between the germline ends. CDR3 size: 12 residues. Germline V CDR1 and CDR2: GTSNPN, SVGIG (reference sequence). As DNA, the CDR3 is TGTGCCTGGGAGGACAGAGGGGCTGAAGCTTTCTTT. Translation: CAWEDRGAEAFF. Combining the CDR3 with reference TRBV30 and TRBJ1-1 gives the whole variable domain SQTIHQWPATLVQPVGSPLSLECTVEGTSNPNLYWYRQAAGRGLQLLFYSVGIGQISSEVPQNLSASRPQDRQFILSSKKLLLSDSGFYLCAWEDRGAEAFFGQGTRLTVV.